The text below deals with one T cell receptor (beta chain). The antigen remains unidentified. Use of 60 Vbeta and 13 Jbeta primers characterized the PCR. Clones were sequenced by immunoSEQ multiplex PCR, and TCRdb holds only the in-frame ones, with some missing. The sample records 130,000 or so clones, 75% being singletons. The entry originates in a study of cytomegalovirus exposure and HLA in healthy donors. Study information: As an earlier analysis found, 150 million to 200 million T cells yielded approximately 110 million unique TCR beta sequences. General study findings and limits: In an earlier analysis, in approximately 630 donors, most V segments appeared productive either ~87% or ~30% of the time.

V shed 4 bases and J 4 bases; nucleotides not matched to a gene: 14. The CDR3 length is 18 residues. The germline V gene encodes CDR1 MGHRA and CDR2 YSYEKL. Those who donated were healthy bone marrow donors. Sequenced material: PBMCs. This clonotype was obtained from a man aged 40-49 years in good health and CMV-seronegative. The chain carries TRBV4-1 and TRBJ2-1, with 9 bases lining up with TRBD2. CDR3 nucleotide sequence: TGCGCCAGCAGCCCCCCCCCGGGGGCGGGGGGGATATACAATGAGCAGTTCTTC. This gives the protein CASSPPPGAGGIYNEQFF.